What follows are 13 T cell receptor beta chains derived from one specimen sequenced in a study of blood T cell repertoires in COVID-19. Method: immunoSEQ multiplex PCR; TCRdb's copy keeps in-frame clones and lacks some. The repertoire has about 400,000 clones, 89% of them found once; the top ten carry 1% to 1.5%. Input material: peripheral blood. Receptors originate from a man aged 35 to 55 with acute or convalescent COVID-19.

This clone was observed a few times. This chain links TRBV30 with TRBJ1-1; 9 bases agree with TRBD1. Germline V gene data show CDR1 as GTSNPN and CDR2 as SVGIG (reference sequence). V was pared by 1 base and J by 3 bases, with 6 bases of the junction left unmatched. This CDR3 is 15 amino acids long. This CDR3 reads CAWSGMDRGYTEAFF. CDR3 coding DNA: TGTGCCTGGAGTGGAATGGACAGGGGTTACACTGAAGCTTTCTTT.

This clone came up many times. The same CDR3 can be traced to other DNA sequences in this sample. V gene TRBV27 combines with J gene TRBJ2-1; TRBD2 aligns across 11 bases. Losses at the gene ends were 4 bases for V and 4 bases for J; bases not matched to a gene: 6. This CDR3 spans 16 amino acids. CDR1 and CDR2 from the germline V gene are MNHEY and SMNVEV (reference sequence). This chain's CDR3 is CASSSGTSGYYNEQFF. CDR3 DNA: TGTGCCAGCAGTTCCGGGACTAGCGGATATTACAATGAGCAGTTCTTC.

V is TRBV5-1 and J is TRBJ2-7; D is possibly TRBD1 (6 bases). Germline-derived CDR1 and CDR2 are SGHRS and YFSETQ. The CDR3 runs 13 residues. With 5 bases removed from V and 4 bases from J, the gap between germline ends came to 13 bases. CDR3 nucleotide sequence: TGCGCCAGCAGTTCTCCAACAGGGTACGAGCAGTACTTC. This encodes CASSSPTGYEQYF.

Only one count was recorded for this clone. The sample holds other DNA sequences that translate to the same CDR3. The V gene is TRBV12-3 or TRBV12-4, the J gene TRBJ1-1; D gene unclear. V lost 0 bases and J lost 1, with 3 bases in between. The CDR3 runs 13 residues. As DNA, the CDR3 is TGTGCCAGCAGTTTAGCCCAGAACACTGAAGCTTTCTTT. Protein product: CASSLAQNTEAFF.

The chain is built from TRBV28 and TRBJ1-2; TRBD1 is a possible D gene (6 bases). V was pared by 8 bases and J by 4 bases, with 17 bases between. The CDR3 consists of 14 residues. Germline values: CDR1 MDHEN, CDR2 SYDVKM. For the CDR3, the DNA is TGTGCCAGCGGGAAATACAGGGTGGCCTATGGCTACACCTTC. The encoded protein is CASGKYRVAYGYTF.

The chain carries TRBV5-5 and TRBJ2-7; D is possibly TRBD1 (5 bases). The germline CDR1 and CDR2 sequences are SGHKS and YYEKEE (reference sequence). Trimming left V 2 bases short and J 2 bases short, with 14 bases between. The CDR3 is made up of 15 amino acids. CDR3 DNA: TGTGCCAGCAGCTTTGGGCCAGGGCCCACCTACGAGCAGTACTTC. Protein sequence: CASSFGPGPTYEQYF.

The rearrangement joins TRBV6-5 to TRBJ2-3, with D tentatively TRBD2 (7 bases). CDR1 MNHEY and CDR2 SVGAGI come from the germline V gene. V lost 7 bases, J lost 1 base, and 9 bases lay in between. The CDR3 has 13 residues. The CDR3 sequence: CASKGGGTDTQYF. CDR3 sequence (DNA): TGTGCCAGCAAGGGGGGGGGCACAGATACGCAGTATTTT.

This clone was seen just once. The chain employs TRBV7-9 and TRBJ2-7; D might be TRBD1 (6 bases). Looked up from germline, CDR1 is SEHNR and CDR2 is FQNEAQ (reference sequence). Trimming took 3 bases from V and 0 from J, leaving 12 bases between them. The CDR3 covers 15 residues. This CDR3 is CASSLTDSLSYEQYF. In DNA, the CDR3 is TGTGCCAGCAGCTTGACGGACAGTCTCTCCTACGAGCAGTACTTC.

The chain recombines TRBV10-3 with TRBJ1-4; maybe TRBD1 (6 bases). V was trimmed by 11 bases and J by 6 bases, leaving 13 bases between them. Looked up from germline, CDR1 is ENHRY and CDR2 is SYGVKD. The CDR3 loop spans 12 amino acids. CDR3 sequence reads: CAAGDTDEKLFF. The CDR3 region has the DNA TGTGCCGCGGGGGACACAGATGAAAAACTGTTTTTT.

The J gene is TRBJ2-7, the V gene TRBV19, with TRBD1 as a possible D gene (6 bases). Per the germline V gene, CDR1 is LNHDA and CDR2 is SQIVND (reference sequence). CDR3 length equals 14 residues. V was pared by 1 base and J by 3 bases, with 10 bases between. CDR3 nucleotides: TGTGCCAGTAGTATAGTGAACAGGGTCTACGAGCAGTACTTC. Protein sequence: CASSIVNRVYEQYF.

This chain links TRBV7-2 with TRBJ2-7; 7 nucleotides match TRBD1. The CDR3 length is 12 residues. V was clipped by 5 bases and J by 5 bases; unmatched bases: 3. Germline V gene sequence: CDR1 SGHTA, CDR2 FQGNSA. This CDR3 is CASSVQGNEQYF. The CDR3 region has the DNA TGTGCCAGCAGCGTACAGGGGAACGAGCAGTACTTC.

CDR3 bases: TGTGCCTGGAGTTACCAGGAAGGCAATGAGCAGTTCTTC. Residues: CAWSYQEGNEQFF. This chain connects TRBV30 to TRBJ2-1, with D hard to call. V dropped 2 bases and J dropped 6 bases, with 11 bases sitting between them. The CDR3 consists of 13 residues. Germline assignment: CDR1 GTSNPN and CDR2 SVGIG (reference sequence). The entire variable domain, with the rest obtained from reference TRBV30 and TRBJ2-1, is as follows: SQTIHQWPATLVQPVGSPLSLECTVEGTSNPNLYWYRQAAGRGLQLLFYSVGIGQISSEVPQNLSASRPQDRQFILSSKKLLLSDSGFYLCAWSYQEGNEQFFGPGTRLTVL.

The CDR3 DNA is TGTGCCAGCAGCCCGTCTAGCAATCAGCCCCAGCATTTT. It specifies CASSPSSNQPQHF. This chain connects TRBV7-8 to TRBJ1-5; D not resolved. V lost 5 bases, J lost 0 bases, and 5 bases lay in between. This CDR3 has 13 residues. Per the germline V gene, CDR1 is SGHVS and CDR2 is FQNEAQ.